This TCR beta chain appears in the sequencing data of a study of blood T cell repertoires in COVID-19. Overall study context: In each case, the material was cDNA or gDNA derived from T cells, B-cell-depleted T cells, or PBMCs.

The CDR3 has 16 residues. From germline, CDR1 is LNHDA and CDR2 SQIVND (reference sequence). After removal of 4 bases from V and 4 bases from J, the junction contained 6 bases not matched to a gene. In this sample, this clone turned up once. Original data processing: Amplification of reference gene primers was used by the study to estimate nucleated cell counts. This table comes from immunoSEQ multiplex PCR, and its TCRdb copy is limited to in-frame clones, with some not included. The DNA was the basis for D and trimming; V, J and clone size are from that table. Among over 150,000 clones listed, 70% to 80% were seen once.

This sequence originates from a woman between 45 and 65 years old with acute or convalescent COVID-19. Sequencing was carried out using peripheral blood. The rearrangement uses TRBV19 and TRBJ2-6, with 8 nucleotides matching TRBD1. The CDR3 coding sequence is TGTGCCAGTAGTAAACTCAGGGGGCAAGGGGCCAACGTCCTGACTTTC. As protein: CASSKLRGQGANVLTF.